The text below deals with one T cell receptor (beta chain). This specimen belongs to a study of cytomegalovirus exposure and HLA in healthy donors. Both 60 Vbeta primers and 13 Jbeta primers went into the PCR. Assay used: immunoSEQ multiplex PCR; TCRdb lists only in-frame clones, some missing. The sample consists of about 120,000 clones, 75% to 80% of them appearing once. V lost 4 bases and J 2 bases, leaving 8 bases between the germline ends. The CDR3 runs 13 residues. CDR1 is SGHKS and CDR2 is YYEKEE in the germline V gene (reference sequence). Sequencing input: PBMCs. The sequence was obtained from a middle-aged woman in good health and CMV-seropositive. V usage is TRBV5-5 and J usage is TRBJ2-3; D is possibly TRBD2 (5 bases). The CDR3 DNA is TGTGCCAGCAGCCCCGGGATCACAGATACGCAGTATTTT. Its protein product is CASSPGITDTQYF.